The following is a T cell receptor (beta chain) sequence with its context. The data originate from a study of blood T cells in healthy people across ages. Isolation recovered at least 6 million PBMCs from every sample. It was with a sample-barcoded 5' primer and a J-beta primer mix that a second PCR of roughly 7 to 11 cycles was run. TCRdb processed the 5' RACE reads anew with MiXCR; each CDR3 protein has one entry. The sample lists approximately 360,000 distinct CDR3 sequences; more than 45% were seen once. The CDR3 is 17 residues long. The V and J ends lost 4 bases and 2 bases, in that order; junction bases with no gene match: 9. Germline assignment: CDR1 MNHEY and CDR2 SMNVEV (reference sequence).

Specimen: blood. This chain links TRBV27 with TRBJ2-3; 10 nucleotides line up with TRBD2. The sequence derives from a man in his sixties in good health. CDR3 sequence: CASSSPGLAGVTDTQYF. CDR3 bases: TGTGCCAGCAGTTCCCCCGGCCTAGCGGGGGTCACAGATACGCAGTATTTT.